This passage covers 24 T cell receptor beta chains from one sample sequenced in a study of beta chain features in type 1 diabetes. Expressed TCRB transcripts were sequenced after all isolated RNA was converted to cDNA. Assay used: immunoSEQ multiplex PCR; TCRdb lists only in-frame clones, some missing. The table records about 180,000 clones, around 13% of them present only once. What was sequenced was central memory CD4+ T cells from blood. Receptor source: a woman under 30 in good health.

This clone has more than one count but fewer than ten. V and J are TRBV2 and TRBJ1-5; 8 bases align to TRBD1. In germline, CDR1 is SNHLY, CDR2 FYNNEI. The CDR3 is 14 amino acids. The trim removed 0 bases at V and 7 bases at J, leaving 2 bases unmatched. The CDR3 is CASSEASGGQPQHF. The CDR3 bases are TGTGCCAGCAGTGAAGCGTCAGGGGGCCAGCCCCAGCATTTT.

The genes are TRBV4-2 and TRBJ2-2; D unresolved. Trimming pared 1 base from V and 3 bases from J, leaving 12 bases between. The germline V gene has CDR1 LGHNA and CDR2 YNFKEQ. The CDR3 covers 16 residues. In nucleotides, the CDR3 is TGTGCCAGCAGCCAAGGTAGTAGTTTATACACCGGGGAGCTGTTTTTT. Protein: CASSQGSSLYTGELFF.

The chain links TRBV30 to TRBJ2-5, with D possibly being TRBD1 (6 bases). The CDR3 consists of 14 residues. Germline CDR1 reads GTSNPN; CDR2 reads SVGIG (reference sequence). V lost 1 base and J 2 bases, leaving 11 bases between the germline ends. The CDR3 bases are TGTGCCTGGAGTGCAGCAGGGGTGCAAGAGACCCAGTACTTC. Residues: CAWSAAGVQETQYF.

V gene TRBV5-1 combines with J gene TRBJ2-1; 9 positions match TRBD2. The CDR3 consists of 15 residues. CDR1 is SGHRS, CDR2 YFSETQ, per germline. The trim removed 3 bases at V and 5 bases at J, leaving 6 bases unmatched. The CDR3 DNA is TGCGCCAGCAGCTCCGGACTAGCGTTAAACAATGAGCAGTTCTTC. Residues: CASSSGLALNNEQFF.

The V and J genes are TRBV6-5 and TRBJ2-7; 9 bases are a match to TRBD2. The germline V gene encodes CDR1 MNHEY and CDR2 SVGAGI. J gave up 6 bases and V 6 bases, and 9 bases lay outside the gene matches. This CDR3 spans 14 amino acids. The CDR3 nucleotides are TGTGCCAGCAGCTATAGCGGGAGAGGTCTCGAGCAGTACTTC. This gives the protein CASSYSGRGLEQYF.

This clone showed up just a few times. This chain connects TRBV4-3 to TRBJ2-1; TRBD1 is a possible D gene (5 bases). Trimming took 3 bases from V and 7 from J, leaving 13 bases between them. The CDR3 runs to 14 residues. Germline lookup yields CDR1 LGHNA and CDR2 YSLEER. CDR3 nucleotide sequence: TGCGCCAGCAGCCAGCAGGGTAGGCAGAATGAGCAGTTCTTC. Translating gives CASSQQGRQNEQFF.

This clone was seen a handful of times. V gene TRBV30 combines with J gene TRBJ1-2; D might be TRBD1 (6 bases). Between the trimmed V and J ends, which lost 4 bases and 3 bases, there was a span of 15 bases. Germline values: CDR1 GTSNPN, CDR2 SVGIG (reference sequence). The CDR3 loop spans 14 amino acids. The DNA of the CDR3 is TGTGCCTGGAACAGGAAACAGGGTGACTATGGCTACACCTTC. Its translation is CAWNRKQGDYGYTF.

The rearrangement links TRBV11-2 to TRBJ1-1, with D possibly matching TRBD1 (6 bases). CDR1 is SGHAT and CDR2 is FQNNGV in the germline V gene. The CDR3 is 14 residues long. The V end was cut by 3 bases, the J end by 1 base, with 9 bases between. The CDR3 reads CASSFDRRNTEAFF. The CDR3 DNA reads as TGTGCCAGCAGCTTTGACAGGAGGAACACTGAAGCTTTCTTT.

The V and J genes are TRBV14 and TRBJ2-3; D is ambiguous. Trimming shortened V by 3 bases and J by 3 bases, and 7 bases separated the two germline ends. Per the germline V gene, CDR1 is SGHDN and CDR2 is FVKESK. CDR3 length equals 13 residues. The chain's CDR3 is CASSHPGTDTQYF. CDR3 nucleotides: TGTGCCAGCAGCCATCCCGGGACAGATACGCAGTATTTT.

There are a few counts of this clone. The chain carries TRBV2 and TRBJ2-3, with D unresolved. Germline V gene data show CDR1 as SNHLY and CDR2 as FYNNEI. The CDR3 contains 12 residues. V lost 8 bases, J lost 10 bases, and 16 bases lay in between. CDR3 nucleotide sequence: TGTGCCAGCTGCGGCGAAGTCCCCCCGCAGTATTTT. Its protein product is CASCGEVPPQYF.

This clone appeared a few times. The V gene is TRBV18, the J gene TRBJ2-1, with TRBD2 matching over 10 bases. This CDR3 is built from 16 residues. CDR1 and CDR2 from the germline V gene are KGHSH and LQKENI. V dropped 0 bases and J dropped 6; count of bases not matched to a gene: 5. In DNA, the CDR3 is TGTGCCAGCTCACCACCTATCAGCGGGAGGGGCAATGAGCAGTTCTTC. This sequence encodes CASSPPISGRGNEQFF.

This clone was observed many times. The chain is built from TRBV14 and TRBJ2-7; 12 positions match TRBD1. CDR1 and CDR2 from the germline V gene are SGHDN and FVKESK. J was trimmed by 4 bases and V by 2 bases; bases with no gene match: 12. The CDR3 is made up of 18 amino acids. In DNA form, the CDR3 reads TGTGCCAGCAGCCAACTGGGACAGGGGGCGTCTAGGAGATACGAGCAGTACTTC. Protein: CASSQLGQGASRRYEQYF.

This clone has more than one count but fewer than ten. In DNA form, the CDR3 reads TGTGCCAGCAGCCCCCGGACTAGCGGGAGGGATACGCAGTATTTT. Amino acid sequence: CASSPRTSGRDTQYF. The chain carries TRBV7-2 and TRBJ2-3, with 14 bases matching TRBD2. J gave up 6 bases and V 5 bases, and 4 bases lay outside the gene matches. This CDR3 is 15 amino acids long. CDR1 is SGHTA and CDR2 is FQGNSA in the germline V gene.

The V gene is TRBV28, the J gene TRBJ2-3; 8 bases are shared with TRBD2. V shed 5 bases, J shed 4 bases, and the junction held 8 bases outside the gene matches. Per germline, CDR1 MDHEN and CDR2 SYDVKM. This CDR3 has 15 residues. Here the CDR3 DNA reads TGTGCCAGCAGTCCCGGGCGGGAGGACCCAGATACGCAGTATTTT. Amino acids: CASSPGREDPDTQYF.

This clone was counted between two and nine times. As DNA, the CDR3 is TGTGCCAGCAGTTTGATTAGCTACGAGCAGTACTTC. It codes for CASSLISYEQYF. The chain has TRBV28 and TRBJ2-7; no clear D. CDR3 length: 12 residues. Trimming removed 3 bases at V and 3 bases at J, with 6 bases between. Germline CDR1 is MDHEN and CDR2 is SYDVKM.

The CDR3 reads CASSSSFEQYF. CDR3 nucleotide sequence: TGTGCCAGCAGTTCCTCTTTCGAGCAGTACTTC. The chain is built from TRBV28 and TRBJ2-7, with D uncertain. Germline V gives CDR1 MDHEN, CDR2 SYDVKM. The CDR3 has 11 amino acids. Trimming removed 4 bases from V and 6 bases from J, with 7 bases in between.

This clone was counted a few times. The chain is built from TRBV9 and TRBJ1-4, with no clear D. This CDR3 is 14 amino acids long. V was clipped by 4 bases and J by 6 bases, with 13 bases between them. The germline V gene has CDR1 SGDLS and CDR2 YYNGEE. CDR3 coding DNA: TGTGCCAGCAGCCTGCCGGGGTCGGATGAAAAACTGTTTTTT. Residues: CASSLPGSDEKLFF.

The chain uses TRBV18 and TRBJ2-5; 9 positions match TRBD2. The germline V gene encodes CDR1 KGHSH and CDR2 LQKENI. V was pared by 3 bases and J by 2 bases, with 7 bases of the junction left unmatched. This CDR3 has 16 residues. The CDR3 DNA sequence: TGTGCCAGCTCACCTCTACTGCTAGCGGGACAAGAGACCCAGTACTTC. Protein: CASSPLLLAGQETQYF.

The chain joins TRBV6-1 to TRBJ1-1; D possibly corresponds to TRBD1 (6 bases). Trimming pared 6 bases from V and 11 bases from J, leaving 19 bases between. The CDR3 is 13 amino acids. Looked up from germline, CDR1 is MNHNS and CDR2 is SASEGT. The CDR3 nucleotides are TGTGCCAGCAGGAGGGAGGGGGTAGAGAAGGCTTTCTTT. Translated: CASRREGVEKAFF.

The chain is built from TRBV7-9 and TRBJ1-1; 7 nucleotides align to TRBD1. V trimming: 3 bases; J trimming: 3 bases; junction bases outside the gene matches: 4. Germline loops: CDR1 SEHNR, CDR2 FQNEAQ (reference sequence). The CDR3 length is 14 residues. The CDR3 here is CASSFRQGDTEAFF. DNA of the CDR3: TGTGCCAGCAGCTTCCGACAGGGTGACACTGAAGCTTTCTTT. The full variable domain, with the rest looked up from reference TRBV7-9 and TRBJ1-1, is DTGVSQNPRHKITKRGQNVTFRCDPISEHNRLYWYRQTLGQGPEFLTYFQNEAQLEKSRLLSDRFSAERPKGSFSTLEIQRTEQGDSAMYLCASSFRQGDTEAFFGQGTRLTVV.

The chain recombines TRBV30 with TRBJ1-2; tentative D call: TRBD1 (6 bases). This CDR3 region has 14 residues. V lost 6 bases and J 8 bases, leaving 22 bases between the germline ends. Germline CDR1 and CDR2: GTSNPN and SVGIG (reference sequence). The CDR3 DNA sequence: TGTGCCTGCCGACTCGGGGGGGCATCGGGAGGCTACACCTTC. Its protein product is CACRLGGASGGYTF.

The table lists this clone with a few counts. This sequence joins TRBV28 and TRBJ1-5; TRBD1 might be the D (5 bases). This CDR3 region has 14 residues. The germline CDR1 and CDR2 sequences are MDHEN and SYDVKM. V gave up 7 bases and J gave up 7 bases, with 17 bases separating them. The CDR3 sequence: CASNSESRGQPQHF. CDR3 nucleotide sequence: TGTGCCAGCAATTCCGAATCAAGGGGACAGCCCCAGCATTTT.

This clone was seen only a few times. V gene TRBV5-1 combines with J gene TRBJ2-1; 10 nucleotides match TRBD1. CDR3 length: 18 amino acids. The junction had 18 bases not matched to a gene; V was cut back by 4 bases and J by 8 bases. In germline, CDR1 is SGHRS, CDR2 YFSETQ. The CDR3 DNA reads TGCGCCAGCAGCCTGGGGGTTGTGACAGGGGGCGTAAGGTATGAGCAGTTCTTC. This gives the protein CASSLGVVTGGVRYEQFF.

This clone was counted a few times. CDR3: CSAAPGYEQYF. CDR3 coding DNA: TGCAGTGCCGCCCCAGGCTACGAGCAGTACTTC. This chain connects TRBV20-1 to TRBJ2-7; D unclear. This CDR3 is 11 amino acids long. Germline CDR1 and CDR2: DFQATT and SNEGSKA (reference sequence). Trimming pared 6 bases from V and 3 bases from J, leaving 9 bases between.